Included here is one T cell receptor beta chain sequence, with context. Its antigen is undetermined. Generated by immunoSEQ multiplex PCR, the TCRdb table keeps only in-frame clones and is missing some. The table has fewer than 100,000 clones, around 82% seen once. The sample is drawn from a study of T cells in localized non-small cell lung cancer. Germline V CDR1 and CDR2: SGHDT, YYEEEE. CDR3 length: 16 residues. V shed 6 bases, J shed 1 base, and the junction held 8 bases outside the gene matches. Study conclusions and caveats: Only one tumor region was sequenced, so heterogeneity remains possible. For the top 100 tumor clones, a median about 56 also appeared in adjacent lung. An association was observed between higher blood T cell density and longer overall survival. Highest T cell clonality was seen in uninvolved adjacent lung, surpassing that measured in tumor.

The sequence came from a female donor aged 60 or older with stage I lung adenocarcinoma. V usage is TRBV5-6 and J usage is TRBJ2-2, with 8 bases aligning to TRBD1. The input for sequencing was peripheral blood, taken before any cancer treatment. In nucleotides, the CDR3 is TGTGCCAGCACCGAAACCGGGACAGGGAACACCGGGGAGCTGTTTTTT. It yields the protein CASTETGTGNTGELFF. The variable domain in full, with the rest retrieved from reference TRBV5-6 and TRBJ2-2, is DAGVTQSPTHLIKTRGQQVTLRCSPKSGHDTVSWYQQALGQGPQFIFQYYEEEERQRGNFPDRFSGHQFPNYSSELNVNALLLGDSALYLCASTETGTGNTGELFFGEGSRLTVL.